One and the same sample provided the 28 T cell receptor beta chains below, sequenced in a study of T-cell memory formation after mild COVID-19. TCRdb processed the 5' RACE reads anew with MiXCR; each CDR3 protein has one entry. There are about 140,000 distinct CDR3 sequences in the sample; more than 13% occur only once, and about 26% lies in the top ten. Material for sequencing was PBMCs or a T cell subset sorted from them (not recorded which). The receptors come from an adult woman who had mild COVID-19 (a few samples of this study predate the infection). Cell type and time point are not known.

This clonotype occurred a few times. This rearrangement joins TRBV13 to TRBJ2-7; 9 bases line up with TRBD1. The CDR3 sequence is 15 residues long. Looked up from germline, CDR1 is PRHDT and CDR2 is FYEKMQ (reference sequence). Unmatched junction bases numbered 8, after V lost 4 bases and J lost 4 bases. The CDR3 protein is CASSSGPQGAYEQYF. DNA for the CDR3: TGTGCCAGCAGCTCCGGCCCACAGGGGGCGTACGAGCAGTACTTC.

In its sample, this clonotype was seen a few times. V gene TRBV24-1 combines with J gene TRBJ2-2; D unclear. Between the trimmed V and J ends, which lost 10 bases and 3 bases, there was a span of 26 bases. The CDR3 is 18 amino acids. Per germline, CDR1 KGHDR and CDR2 SFDVKD. The CDR3 spells CATSGPSPETPDTGELFF. CDR3 nucleotides: TGTGCCACTTCGGGTCCTTCACCAGAGACGCCGGACACCGGGGAGCTGTTTTTT.

The sample holds a few counts of this clonotype. The rearrangement uses TRBV25-1 and TRBJ2-7, with 8 bases identical to TRBD1. J was trimmed by 2 bases and V by 10 bases; bases with no gene match: 10. The CDR3 runs 14 residues. Germline V CDR1 and CDR2: MGHDK, SYGVNS. In nucleotides, the CDR3 is TGTGCCACCCGCTCGGACAGGGTCCCCTACGAGCAGTACTTC. Protein sequence: CATRSDRVPYEQYF.

This clonotype showed up just a few times. The chain carries TRBV6-5 and TRBJ2-7, with 12 bases that match TRBD1. The CDR3 is made up of 15 amino acids. J lost 6 bases, V lost 0 bases, and 3 bases had no gene match. From germline, CDR1 is MNHEY and CDR2 SVGAGI. The CDR3 reads CASSYSGQGAVEQYF. CDR3 in DNA: TGTGCCAGCAGTTACTCGGGACAGGGGGCTGTCGAGCAGTACTTC.

This clonotype occurred a few times. The genes are TRBV10-3 and TRBJ2-7; the match to TRBD1 covers 8 bases. Germline CDR1 reads ENHRY; CDR2 reads SYGVKD. This CDR3 is 14 amino acids long. V shed 2 bases, J shed 2 bases, and the junction held 2 bases outside the gene matches. CDR3 nucleotides: TGTGCCATCAGTGAGGGGACAGGACCCTACGAGCAGTACTTC. Translated, it gives CAISEGTGPYEQYF.

The V gene is TRBV19, the J gene TRBJ2-1; D remains ambiguous. CDR1 is LNHDA, CDR2 SQIVND, per germline (reference sequence). V lost 7 bases to trimming and J lost 4 bases, with 11 bases between them. The CDR3 is made up of 13 amino acids. DNA of the CDR3: TGTGCCAGTACCGCAGGAGCATACAATGAGCAGTTCTTC. Translation gives CASTAGAYNEQFF.

The chain joins TRBV20-1 to TRBJ2-1, with D uncertain. Trimming removed 3 bases from V and 0 bases from J, with 18 bases in between. Germline CDR1 is DFQATT and CDR2 is SNEGSKA (reference sequence). The CDR3 has 17 amino acids. Here the CDR3 DNA reads TGCAGTGCTAGGGACCGAAAGAACCCGAGCTCCTACAATGAGCAGTTCTTC. This gives the protein CSARDRKNPSSYNEQFF.

This clonotype was seen a handful of times. The chain links TRBV5-6 to TRBJ2-7; 9 nucleotides agree with TRBD2. The CDR3 runs 17 residues. From germline, CDR1 is SGHDT and CDR2 YYEEEE. V shed 0 bases and J 0 bases; nucleotides not matched to a gene: 7. The CDR3 loop reads CASSLARASGNSYEQYF. The CDR3 coding sequence is TGTGCCAGCAGCTTGGCCCGGGCTAGCGGGAACTCCTACGAGCAGTACTTC.

This clonotype was seen more than once but under ten times. This CDR3 is CASSLTISDSYNEQFF. In nucleotides, the CDR3 is TGTGCCAGCAGCTTGACAATAAGCGACTCCTACAATGAGCAGTTCTTC. The gene calls are TRBV5-4 and TRBJ2-1, with D unclear. With 1 base removed from V and 0 bases from J, the gap between germline ends came to 11 bases. CDR1 is SGHNT, CDR2 YYREEE, per germline (reference sequence). The CDR3 totals 16 residues.

The CDR3 here is CASSSEALAGGYEQFF. The CDR3 nucleotides read TGTGCCAGCAGCTCGGAAGCGCTAGCGGGAGGCTATGAGCAGTTCTTC. The rearrangement links TRBV6-2 or TRBV6-3 to TRBJ2-1; 11 bases are a match to TRBD2. J lost 8 bases, V lost 6 bases, and 12 bases had no gene match. This CDR3 contains 16 residues. Germline V gene lookup returns CDR1 MNHEY and CDR2 SVGEGT.

The chain joins TRBV7-9 to TRBJ2-1; no definite D call. Germline loops: CDR1 SEHNR, CDR2 FQNEAQ (reference sequence). The CDR3 is 13 amino acids. V was shortened by 5 bases and J by 9 bases, with 14 bases between the two germline ends. CDR3 sequence reads: CASSPVVRAEQFF. As DNA, the CDR3 is TGTGCCAGCAGCCCCGTTGTTCGGGCTGAGCAGTTCTTC.

At least ten counts were recorded for this clonotype. The J gene is TRBJ1-1, the V gene TRBV30; a possible D gene is TRBD1 (5 bases). Germline lookup yields CDR1 GTSNPN and CDR2 SVGIG (reference sequence). V lost 2 bases to trimming and J lost 4 bases, with 8 bases between them. The CDR3 runs to 12 residues. CDR3: CAWSRGGTEAFF. The CDR3 DNA sequence: TGTGCCTGGAGTCGGGGGGGCACTGAAGCTTTCTTT.

The chain couples TRBV12-3 or TRBV12-4 to TRBJ2-1, with D possibly TRBD2 on 6 matching bases. Trimming shortened V by 3 bases and J by 0 bases, and 9 bases separated the two germline ends. CDR3 size: 15 residues. For the CDR3, the DNA is TGTGCCAGCAGTTTGATGGGGGGCTCCTACAATGAGCAGTTCTTC. The encoded protein is CASSLMGGSYNEQFF.

The rearrangement uses TRBV5-1 and TRBJ1-2; 10 bases map to TRBD1. CDR3 length: 17 residues. Trimming took 3 bases from V and 7 from J; bases not matched to a gene: 15. The germline V gene has CDR1 SGHRS and CDR2 YFSETQ. CDR3 sequence (DNA): TGCGCCAGCAGCTACGGACAGGGGGAGGTCAAGGCGCCTGGCTACACCTTC. Residues: CASSYGQGEVKAPGYTF.

Many counts were recorded for this clonotype. This rearrangement joins TRBV7-9 to TRBJ2-5, with 7 bases matching TRBD1. CDR3 length: 13 residues. CDR1 is SEHNR and CDR2 is FQNEAQ in the germline V gene (reference sequence). The V segment lost 5 bases and the J segment 5 bases; nucleotides outside the gene matches: 5. The CDR3 DNA sequence: TGTGCCAGCAGCCTCACAGGGGAGGAGACCCAGTACTTC. Amino acid sequence: CASSLTGEETQYF.

This clonotype showed up just a few times. The DNA of the CDR3 is TGTGCCAGCAGCCCTGGATCAGGGACAGGGCTCTACGAGCAGTACTTC. Protein: CASSPGSGTGLYEQYF. The chain has TRBV11-2 and TRBJ2-7; the match to TRBD1 covers 9 bases. Germline CDR1 SGHAT, CDR2 FQNNGV. The CDR3 runs 16 residues. With V trimmed by 5 bases and J by 3 bases, 11 bases remained unmatched.

This sequence joins TRBV7-9 and TRBJ1-2; D is unclear. CDR1 is SEHNR, CDR2 FQNEAQ, per germline (reference sequence). The CDR3 has 15 amino acids. The V end was cut by 3 bases, the J end by 4 bases, with 15 bases between. In DNA, the CDR3 is TGTGCCAGCAGCTTGCTTGTCCGGGCCGGCTATGGCTACACCTTC. Translation: CASSLLVRAGYGYTF.

There are a few counts of this clonotype. The rearrangement uses TRBV4-3 and TRBJ2-7; perhaps TRBD1 as D (5 bases). The CDR3 extends over 16 amino acids. Germline V gene sequence: CDR1 LGHNA, CDR2 YSLEER. Trimming shortened V by 3 bases and J by 5 bases, and 20 bases separated the two germline ends. This chain's CDR3 is CASSHSQSTGLDEQYF. The CDR3 region has the DNA TGCGCCAGCAGCCATTCTCAAAGTACAGGTCTGGACGAGCAGTACTTC.

The chain carries TRBV9 and TRBJ2-7, with 8 bases identical to TRBD2. The CDR3 runs to 17 residues. Trimming took 0 bases from V and 0 from J; bases not matched to a gene: 8. The germline V gene has CDR1 SGDLS and CDR2 YYNGEE. The CDR3 DNA reads TGTGCCAGCAGCGTAGGTTCTAGCGGGCTATCCTCCTACGAGCAGTACTTC. Protein: CASSVGSSGLSSYEQYF.

The gene calls are TRBV15 and TRBJ1-5, with D uncertain. The germline V gene encodes CDR1 LNHNV and CDR2 YYDKDF (reference sequence). V dropped 7 bases and J dropped 1 base, with 11 bases sitting between them. The CDR3 length is 14 residues. In nucleotides, the CDR3 is TGTGCCACCACCCCGGGTACGAGCAATCAGCCCCAGCATTTT. It translates to CATTPGTSNQPQHF.

The CDR3 protein is CAWSVQGAYEQYF. DNA of the CDR3: TGTGCCTGGAGTGTCCAGGGGGCTTACGAGCAGTACTTC. The rearrangement uses TRBV30 and TRBJ2-7, with 8 bases aligning to TRBD1. The CDR3 is 13 residues long. Looked up from germline, CDR1 is GTSNPN and CDR2 is SVGIG (reference sequence). V lost 0 bases and J lost 4; bases outside the gene matches: 2.

The gene calls are TRBV20-1 and TRBJ2-1, with 10 nucleotides matching TRBD1. V lost 0 bases and J lost 4; bases outside the gene matches: 15. Germline V gene sequence: CDR1 DFQATT, CDR2 SNEGSKA (reference sequence). This CDR3 has 19 amino acids. CDR3 DNA: TGCAGTGCTAGAGACCGTCCCCCACGGACAGGGGGGGTGTACAATGAGCAGTTCTTC. As protein: CSARDRPPRTGGVYNEQFF.

This chain links TRBV12-3 or TRBV12-4 with TRBJ1-1; D possibly corresponds to TRBD1 (5 bases). Trimming shortened V by 7 bases and J by 1 base, and 10 bases separated the two germline ends. There are 13 residues in the CDR3. CDR3 loop: CASKKRGNTEAFF. CDR3 nucleotides: TGTGCCAGCAAGAAAAGGGGGAACACTGAAGCTTTCTTT.

Ten or more counts support this clonotype. This rearrangement joins TRBV5-1 to TRBJ2-7; TRBD2 aligns across 10 bases. Germline loops: CDR1 SGHRS, CDR2 YFSETQ. CDR3 size: 14 residues. V lost 4 bases, J lost 2 bases, and 3 bases stayed unmatched. CDR3 sequence reads: CASSVAGGPYEQYF. As DNA, the CDR3 is TGCGCCAGCAGCGTAGCGGGAGGCCCCTACGAGCAGTACTTC.

The chain has TRBV7-9 and TRBJ2-3; D is uncertain. Germline V gives CDR1 SEHNR, CDR2 FQNEAQ (reference sequence). Trimming pared 10 bases from V and 0 bases from J, leaving 8 bases between. The CDR3 contains 12 residues. The CDR3 region has the DNA TGTGCCACCCCTTCGAGCACAGATACGCAGTATTTT. Translating it yields CATPSSTDTQYF.

J is TRBJ1-2 and V is TRBV2; TRBD1 matches 7 bases. V was clipped by 6 bases and J by 0 bases; unmatched bases: 7. Germline CDR1 reads SNHLY; CDR2 reads FYNNEI. The CDR3 has 15 amino acids. CDR3 region: CASRGTETPNYGYTF. In DNA, the CDR3 is TGTGCCAGCAGGGGGACAGAGACACCTAACTATGGCTACACCTTC.

This clonotype was seen a few times. The CDR3 reads CASSLAVEEQFF. The CDR3 nucleotides are TGCGCCAGCAGCTTGGCCGTGGAAGAGCAGTTCTTC. The V call is TRBV5-1, the J call TRBJ2-1; no firm D call. The germline V gene has CDR1 SGHRS and CDR2 YFSETQ. V lost 0 bases and J lost 10, with 8 bases in between. This CDR3 spans 12 amino acids.

This clonotype was seen a handful of times. V gene TRBV27 combines with J gene TRBJ1-1, with a weak D call TRBD1 (6 bases). There are 14 residues in the CDR3. The V and J ends lost 6 bases and 3 bases respectively, with 14 bases between them. Germline loops: CDR1 MNHEY, CDR2 SMNVEV (reference sequence). This CDR3 is CASSRRGLDTEAFF. CDR3 DNA: TGTGCCAGCAGCCGCAGGGGATTGGACACTGAAGCTTTCTTT.